The source of this TCR beta chain is a study of blood T cell repertoires in COVID-19. Across the study: Acute and convalescent COVID-19 samples came from the United States, Italy and Spain.

The protocol was immunoSEQ multiplex PCR, while the TCRdb copy is restricted to in-frame clones and leaves out a portion. The sample carries about 330,000 clones, approximately 88% recorded once. Unmatched junction bases numbered 4, after V lost 4 bases and J lost 5 bases. The germline V gene encodes CDR1 MRHNA and CDR2 SNTAGT. CDR3 length equals 13 residues. The sequenced sample consisted of PBMCs or T cells enriched from blood (not recorded which). The TCR was taken from a man under 40 who had recovered from COVID-19. The genes are TRBV6-4 and TRBJ2-5; 7 bases fit TRBD1. The CDR3 DNA is TGTGCCAGCAGTGGGCAGGGGGAGGAGACCCAGTACTTC. The encoded protein is CASSGQGEETQYF.